These 17 T cell receptor beta chains came from one sample sequenced in a study of shared clonotypes between healthy human individuals. The repertoire was sequenced with immunoSEQ multiplex PCR; TCRdb's copy has only in-frame clones and lacks some. This sample has about 980,000 clones, with about three quarters found just once. Sequenced sample: memory CD4+ T cells sorted from blood. Subset denoted: CD45RA-negative fraction. These receptors were obtained from a man aged 18 to 30 in good health.

This chain uses TRBV9 with TRBJ1-6; D unresolved. V lost 0 bases, J lost 12 bases, and 7 bases lay in between. CDR3 size: 12 residues. In germline, CDR1 is SGDLS, CDR2 YYNGEE. The CDR3, as DNA: TGTGCCAGCAGCGTAGAAGCGGGACCCCTCCACTTT. It specifies CASSVEAGPLHF.

Only one count was recorded for this clone. This chain joins TRBV7-9 and TRBJ1-3, with D possibly matching TRBD1 (5 bases). Deletions cut 3 bases from V and 1 base from J, with 13 bases between. CDR1 and CDR2 (germline): SEHNR, FQNEAQ (reference sequence). The CDR3 covers 16 residues. CDR3 DNA sequence: TGTGCCAGCAGCTTTTTCTTACAGGTATCTGGAAACACCATATATTTT. Its translation: CASSFFLQVSGNTIYF.

About this clone: Lacking the conserved final phenylalanine or tryptophan, this CDR3 likely reflects a read error. The DNA is left out, because the CDR3 cannot be placed on it with certainty; the CDR3 is given as TCRdb lists it. CDR3 in amino acids: CASSLYQGSNRDL. This chain joins TRBV5-4 and TRBJ1-4. Both ends counted, the CDR3 spans 13 residues. Germline V lookup: CDR1 SGHNT, CDR2 YYREEE (reference sequence).

The chain couples TRBV2 to TRBJ2-2; D remains ambiguous. The CDR3 length is 14 residues. The V and J ends lost 2 bases and 6 bases respectively, with 10 bases between them. Germline V gene lookup returns CDR1 SNHLY and CDR2 FYNNEI. For the CDR3, the DNA is TGTGCCAGCAGTGAATTCAGGAATTCCGGGGAGCTGTTTTTT. This translates into CASSEFRNSGELFF.

The V call is TRBV5-1, the J call TRBJ2-3, with 14 bases that match TRBD2. The germline V gene has CDR1 SGHRS and CDR2 YFSETQ. This CDR3 region has 18 residues. V was pared by 0 bases and J by 2 bases, with 5 bases of the junction left unmatched. In DNA, the CDR3 is TGCGCCAGCAGCTTGGGACTAGCGGGAGGGTCGTTCACAGATACGCAGTATTTT. Its protein is CASSLGLAGGSFTDTQYF.

V usage is TRBV5-1 and J usage is TRBJ2-1, with TRBD2 as a possible D gene (6 bases). Trimming took 0 bases from V and 2 from J, leaving 12 bases between them. The CDR3 extends over 16 amino acids. The germline V gene has CDR1 SGHRS and CDR2 YFSETQ. The CDR3 is CASSLGVGGAYNEQFF. The CDR3 nucleotides read TGCGCCAGCAGCTTGGGAGTGGGGGGAGCCTACAATGAGCAGTTCTTC.

In its sample, this clone was seen once. This chain connects TRBV2 to TRBJ2-3; TRBD1 might be the D (6 bases). This CDR3 is built from 14 residues. Germline CDR1 SNHLY, CDR2 FYNNEI. Trimming took 6 bases from V and 2 from J, leaving 12 bases between them. The CDR3 loop is CASRDRKVTDTQYF. The CDR3 coding sequence is TGTGCCAGCAGGGACAGAAAAGTCACAGATACGCAGTATTTT. The whole variable domain, remainder taken from reference TRBV2 and TRBJ2-3, is EPEVTQTPSHQVTQMGQEVILRCVPISNHLYFYWYRQILGQKVEFLVSFYNNEISEKSEIFDDQFSVERPDGSNFTLKIRSTKLEDSAMYFCASRDRKVTDTQYFGPGTRLTVL.

The rearrangement links TRBV21-1 to TRBJ2-3. TRBV21-1 is shown as a pseudogene. CDR3 length equals 16 residues. CDR3 sequence (DNA): TGTGCCAGCAGCAAAGCGCAGCAACCTAGCACAGATACGCAGTATTTT. This gives the protein CASSKAQQPSTDTQYF.

The J gene is TRBJ2-7, the V gene TRBV2, with 9 bases that match TRBD1. The CDR3 extends over 15 amino acids. Trimming at V came to 6 bases and at J to 3 bases, leaving 9 bases not matched to a gene. Per the germline V gene, CDR1 is SNHLY and CDR2 is FYNNEI. Here the CDR3 reads CASRQDRGPVYEQYF. CDR3 bases: TGTGCCAGCAGGCAGGACAGGGGCCCGGTCTACGAGCAGTACTTC.

The chain has TRBV5-6 and TRBJ2-1; 9 nucleotides agree with TRBD2. This CDR3 comprises 16 residues. The trim removed 4 bases at V and 2 bases at J, leaving 7 bases unmatched. Per germline, CDR1 SGHDT and CDR2 YYEEEE. This CDR3 is CASSVAGVGPYNEQFF. CDR3 DNA sequence: TGTGCCAGCAGCGTAGCGGGAGTCGGACCCTACAATGAGCAGTTCTTC.

The chain recombines TRBV19 with TRBJ2-1; 12 nucleotides line up with TRBD2. V was pared by 6 bases and J by 5 bases, with 14 bases of the junction left unmatched. This CDR3 spans 18 amino acids. Germline loops: CDR1 LNHDA, CDR2 SQIVND (reference sequence). DNA of the CDR3: TGTGCCAGTAGCGGTCTTATTAGACTAGCGGGAGCCCACAATGAGCAGTTCTTC. Protein sequence: CASSGLIRLAGAHNEQFF.

This clone was recorded only once. J is TRBJ1-2 and V is TRBV7-8; D ambiguous. Trimming pared 1 base from V and 11 bases from J, leaving 11 bases between. The CDR3 runs to 12 residues. CDR1 SGHVS and CDR2 FQNEAQ come from the germline V gene. The CDR3 DNA follows: TGTGCCAGCAGCTTAGACGGAACTTATTACACCTTC. Amino acids: CASSLDGTYYTF.

The chain has TRBV7-2 and TRBJ1-5; D call uncertain. CDR1 and CDR2 (germline): SGHTA, FQGNSA. The CDR3 covers 15 residues. V dropped 1 base and J dropped 5 bases, with 12 bases sitting between them. The CDR3 is CASSLVTENHQPQHF. The CDR3 coding sequence is TGTGCCAGCAGCTTAGTAACTGAGAACCATCAGCCCCAGCATTTT.

This clone occurred a few times. The chain has TRBV28 and TRBJ1-1, with D unclear. The V end was cut by 2 bases, the J end by 6 bases, with 13 bases between. Germline V gene data show CDR1 as MDHEN and CDR2 as SYDVKM. CDR3 size: 14 residues. The DNA of the CDR3 is TGTGCCAGCAGTTTACTGGAATCAACGTCTGAAGCTTTCTTT. It codes for CASSLLESTSEAFF.

About this clone itself: Additional DNA sequences in this sample encode the identical CDR3. V gene TRBV30 combines with J gene TRBJ1-6, with TRBD1 matching over 8 bases. CDR3 length equals 13 residues. The germline V gene has CDR1 GTSNPN and CDR2 SVGIG (reference sequence). V dropped 3 bases and J dropped 6; count of bases not matched to a gene: 1. In nucleotides, the CDR3 is TGTGCCTGGAGAGGACAGGGTAATTCACCCCTCCACTTT. Residues: CAWRGQGNSPLHF.

This rearrangement joins TRBV27 to TRBJ2-7; perhaps D is TRBD1 or TRBD2 (6 bases each). The CDR3 loop spans 13 amino acids. The V gene's germline CDR1 is MNHEY and CDR2 SMNVEV (reference sequence). Trimming shortened V by 5 bases and J by 6 bases, and 14 bases separated the two germline ends. The CDR3 is CASSRVGGLEQYF. Written as DNA, the CDR3 is TGTGCCAGCAGTAGAGTGGGGGGCCTCGAGCAGTACTTC.

The V call is TRBV6-5, the J call TRBJ2-3; D is uncertain. Per germline, CDR1 MNHEY and CDR2 SVGAGI. The CDR3 covers 13 residues. V lost 6 bases and J 2 bases, leaving 9 bases between the germline ends. Written as DNA, the CDR3 is TGTGCCAGCAGCTCCTACCTCACAGATACGCAGTATTTT. It yields the protein CASSSYLTDTQYF.